This T cell receptor beta chain was identified in a study of blood T cell repertoires in COVID-19. Study summary: COVID-19 samples from acute and convalescent phases originated in the United States, Italy and Spain.

Original analysis: Reference gene primers were amplified, and this amplification served to estimate nucleated cell counts. Assay: immunoSEQ multiplex PCR; the TCRdb copy retains only in-frame clones and omits some. The V and J calls and the clone size are those of that table, but D and trimming were determined from the DNA. The profile covers 200,000 or so clones, with roughly 80% appearing a single time and 4.5% to 5.5% taken by the ten largest. This clonotype was obtained from a human donor in a cohort sampled during active COVID-19. The material sequenced was peripheral blood.

Here the CDR3 DNA reads TGCGCCAGCAGCCTGGGGAGGCAGAACAATGAGCAGTTCTTC. This codes for CASSLGRQNNEQFF. The rearrangement links TRBV5-1 to TRBJ2-1; TRBD2 is a possible D gene (6 bases). V was cut by 4 bases and J by 5 bases, with 13 bases left in between. The CDR3 is 14 amino acids. Germline assignment: CDR1 SGHRS and CDR2 YFSETQ.